Presented here are 9 T cell receptor beta chains from one specimen sequenced in a study of blood T cell repertoires in COVID-19. Measured with immunoSEQ multiplex PCR; TCRdb has only the in-frame clones, and not every one. The sample has about 220,000 clones; roughly 82% are singletons. The sequenced sample was peripheral blood. The receptors were gathered from a woman in her sixties or seventies with acute or convalescent COVID-19.

This clone was counted a single time. This chain links TRBV5-5 with TRBJ2-5; possibly TRBD2 for D (6 bases). Germline CDR1 is SGHKS and CDR2 is YYEKEE (reference sequence). Trimming removed 10 bases from V and 5 bases from J, with 18 bases in between. The CDR3 spans 13 residues. The CDR3 nucleotides read TGTGCCGGCGGCGGGGAAACCTGGGAGACCCAGTACTTC. Translating it yields CAGGGETWETQYF.

The V and J genes are TRBV7-2 and TRBJ2-7; D perhaps matches TRBD1 (5 bases). The CDR3 covers 14 residues. Germline V CDR1 and CDR2: SGHTA, FQGNSA. The ends were cut back, 5 bases at V and 2 bases at J, with 13 bases in the middle. CDR3 residues: CASSIDSNAYEQYF. The CDR3, as DNA: TGTGCCAGCAGCATTGACAGTAATGCCTACGAGCAGTACTTC.

This chain connects TRBV5-6 to TRBJ2-3, with TRBD2 as a possible D gene (6 bases). Deletions cut 2 bases from V and 1 base from J, with 11 bases between. Germline CDR1 and CDR2: SGHDT and YYEEEE. The CDR3 has 15 residues. The CDR3 region has the DNA TGTGCCAGCAGCTTCAGACTAGTAGGCACAGATACGCAGTATTTT. As protein: CASSFRLVGTDTQYF.

This CDR3 is CASSPGFITSGNTIYF. The CDR3, as DNA: TGTGCCAGTAGTCCGGGTTTCATCACCTCTGGAAACACCATATATTTT. This sequence joins TRBV19 and TRBJ1-3; D is ambiguous. This CDR3 spans 16 amino acids. From germline, CDR1 is LNHDA and CDR2 SQIVND (reference sequence). V was clipped by 5 bases and J by 0 bases, with 14 bases between them.

CDR3 DNA: TGTGCCAGTAGAACCGGGACAGGGGGGACCTACGAGCAGTACTTC. This translates into CASRTGTGGTYEQYF. V usage is TRBV19 and J usage is TRBJ2-7; TRBD1 matches at 11 bases. Looked up from germline, CDR1 is LNHDA and CDR2 is SQIVND (reference sequence). V was clipped by 6 bases and J by 2 bases; unmatched bases: 6. The CDR3 is made up of 15 amino acids.

Notes on this clone: The same CDR3 arises from other DNA sequences in this sample as well. The V and J genes are TRBV12-3 or TRBV12-4 and TRBJ1-2; possible D gene TRBD1, 5 bases. The CDR3 consists of 12 residues. V was trimmed by 3 bases and J by 5 bases, leaving 7 bases between them. The CDR3 DNA follows: TGTGCCAGCAGTTTGCCAGGGTATGGCTACACCTTC. Amino acids: CASSLPGYGYTF.

This clone came up once. The V and J genes are TRBV4-3 and TRBJ2-4; 8 bases are shared with TRBD2. The CDR3 totals 16 residues. Germline V CDR1 and CDR2: LGHNA, YSLEER. Trimming removed 0 bases from V and 7 bases from J; junction bases left unmatched: 8. CDR3 coding DNA: TGCGCCAGCAGCCAAGAAGGTAGCGGGGTCGGGAACATTCAGTACTTC. Its translation: CASSQEGSGVGNIQYF.

This chain connects TRBV2 to TRBJ1-6, with a tentative D call TRBD1 (5 bases). This CDR3 has 14 residues. Germline values: CDR1 SNHLY, CDR2 FYNNEI. Trimming pared 6 bases from V and 11 bases from J, leaving 17 bases between. CDR3 sequence reads: CASRGPAMVTPLHF. CDR3 DNA: TGTGCCAGCAGGGGGCCCGCGATGGTAACACCCCTCCACTTT.

The rearrangement uses TRBV5-4 and TRBJ1-2; D gene ambiguous. The germline V and J ends were trimmed by 4 bases and 8 bases, with 9 bases remaining between them. CDR3 length: 11 residues. Germline CDR1 is SGHNT and CDR2 is YYREEE (reference sequence). CDR3 bases: TGTGCCAGCAGCCCGGGTCGCGGCTACACCTTC. Amino acid sequence: CASSPGRGYTF.